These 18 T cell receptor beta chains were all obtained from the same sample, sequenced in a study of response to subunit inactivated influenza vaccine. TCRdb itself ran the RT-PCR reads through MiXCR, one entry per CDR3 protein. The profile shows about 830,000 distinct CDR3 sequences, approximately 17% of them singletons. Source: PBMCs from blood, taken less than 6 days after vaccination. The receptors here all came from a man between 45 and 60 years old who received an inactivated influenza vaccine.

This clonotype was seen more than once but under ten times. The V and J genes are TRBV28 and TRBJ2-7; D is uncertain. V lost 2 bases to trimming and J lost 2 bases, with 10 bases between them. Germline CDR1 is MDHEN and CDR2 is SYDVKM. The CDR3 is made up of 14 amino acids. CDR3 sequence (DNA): TGTGCCAGCAGTTTAGGACGCCGAACCTACGAGCAGTACTTC. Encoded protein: CASSLGRRTYEQYF.

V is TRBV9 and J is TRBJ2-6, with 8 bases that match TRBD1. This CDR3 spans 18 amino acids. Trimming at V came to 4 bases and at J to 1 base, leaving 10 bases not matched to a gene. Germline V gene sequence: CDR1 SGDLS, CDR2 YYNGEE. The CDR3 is CASSPVGQGDSGANVLTF. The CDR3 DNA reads TGTGCCAGCAGCCCAGTTGGACAGGGTGATTCTGGGGCCAACGTCCTGACTTTC.

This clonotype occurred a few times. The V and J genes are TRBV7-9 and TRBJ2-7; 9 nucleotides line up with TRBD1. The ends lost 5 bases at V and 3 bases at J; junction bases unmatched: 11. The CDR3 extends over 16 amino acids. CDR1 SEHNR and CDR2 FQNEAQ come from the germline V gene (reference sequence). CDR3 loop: CASSPPTGGSIYEQYF. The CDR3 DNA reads TGTGCCAGCAGCCCGCCAACAGGGGGCTCTATCTACGAGCAGTACTTC.

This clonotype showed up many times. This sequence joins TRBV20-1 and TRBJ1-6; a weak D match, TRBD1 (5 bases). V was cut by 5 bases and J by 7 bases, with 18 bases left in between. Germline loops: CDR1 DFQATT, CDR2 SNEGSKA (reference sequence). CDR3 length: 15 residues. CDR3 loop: CSALPGRAGNSPLHF. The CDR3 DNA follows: TGCAGTGCTCTACCGGGCAGGGCGGGAAATTCACCCCTCCACTTT.

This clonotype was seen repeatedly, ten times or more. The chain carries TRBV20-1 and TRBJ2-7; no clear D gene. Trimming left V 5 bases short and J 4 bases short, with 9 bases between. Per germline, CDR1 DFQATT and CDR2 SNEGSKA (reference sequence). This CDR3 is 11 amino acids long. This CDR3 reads CSAGLIYEQYF. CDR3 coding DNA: TGCAGTGCTGGGCTGATTTACGAGCAGTACTTC.

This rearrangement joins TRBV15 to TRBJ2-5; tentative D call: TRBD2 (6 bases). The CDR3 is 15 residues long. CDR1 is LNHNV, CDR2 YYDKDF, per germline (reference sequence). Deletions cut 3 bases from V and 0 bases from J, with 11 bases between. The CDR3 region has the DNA TGTGCCACCAGCAGTGCCAGGGACTACCAAGAGACCCAGTACTTC. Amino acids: CATSSARDYQETQYF.

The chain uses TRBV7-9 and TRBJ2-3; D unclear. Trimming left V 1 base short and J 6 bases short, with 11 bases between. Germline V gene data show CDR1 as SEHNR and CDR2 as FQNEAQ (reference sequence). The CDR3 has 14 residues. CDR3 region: CASSLVGVTDTQYF. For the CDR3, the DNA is TGTGCCAGCAGCTTAGTTGGGGTAACGGATACGCAGTATTTT.

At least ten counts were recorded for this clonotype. The CDR3, as DNA: TGCAGCGTTGGACCGGGACAGGCAACCTACGAGCAGTACTTC. This sequence encodes CSVGPGQATYEQYF. This chain uses TRBV29-1 with TRBJ2-7; 8 nucleotides line up with TRBD1. CDR1 and CDR2 (germline): SQVTM, ANQGSEA. This CDR3 spans 14 amino acids. V trimming: 4 bases; J trimming: 2 bases; junction bases outside the gene matches: 7.

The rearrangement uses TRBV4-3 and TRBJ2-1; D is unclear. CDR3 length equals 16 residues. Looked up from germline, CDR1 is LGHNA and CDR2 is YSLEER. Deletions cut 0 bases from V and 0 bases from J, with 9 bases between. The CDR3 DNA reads TGCGCCAGCAGCCAAGATAGTGCGATCTCCTACAATGAGCAGTTCTTC. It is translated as CASSQDSAISYNEQFF.

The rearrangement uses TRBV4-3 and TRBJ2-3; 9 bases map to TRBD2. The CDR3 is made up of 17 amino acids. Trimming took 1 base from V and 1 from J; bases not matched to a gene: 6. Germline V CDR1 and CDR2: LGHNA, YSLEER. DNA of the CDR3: TGCGCCAGCAGCCAAGCCACTTCTAGCGGGGGCACAGATACGCAGTATTTT. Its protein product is CASSQATSSGGTDTQYF.

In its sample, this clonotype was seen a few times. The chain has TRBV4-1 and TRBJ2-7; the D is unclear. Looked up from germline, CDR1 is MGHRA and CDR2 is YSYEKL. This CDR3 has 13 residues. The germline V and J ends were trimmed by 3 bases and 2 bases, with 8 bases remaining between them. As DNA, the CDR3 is TGCGCCAGCAGCCATCACGGACCCTACGAGCAGTACTTC. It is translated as CASSHHGPYEQYF.

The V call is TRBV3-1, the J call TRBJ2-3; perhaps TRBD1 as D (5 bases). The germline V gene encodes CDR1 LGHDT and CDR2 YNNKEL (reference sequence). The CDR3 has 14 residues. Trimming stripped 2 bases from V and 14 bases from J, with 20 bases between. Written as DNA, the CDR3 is TGTGCCAGCAGCCAATCAGGGCCCTCTAAGGTCCTGTATTTT. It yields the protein CASSQSGPSKVLYF.

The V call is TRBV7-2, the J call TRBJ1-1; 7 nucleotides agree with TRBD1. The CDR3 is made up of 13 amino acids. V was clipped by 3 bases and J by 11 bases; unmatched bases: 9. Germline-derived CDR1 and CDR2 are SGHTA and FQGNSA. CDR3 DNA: TGTGCCAGCAGCTTGTCGGGGGGACAGCGGGCTTTCTTT. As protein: CASSLSGGQRAFF.

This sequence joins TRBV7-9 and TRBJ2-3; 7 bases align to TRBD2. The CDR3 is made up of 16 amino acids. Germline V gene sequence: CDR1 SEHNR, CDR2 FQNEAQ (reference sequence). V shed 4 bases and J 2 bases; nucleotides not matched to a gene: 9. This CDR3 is CASSSKLAGITDTQYF. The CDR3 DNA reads TGTGCCAGCAGCTCAAAGTTAGCGGGTATCACAGATACGCAGTATTTT.

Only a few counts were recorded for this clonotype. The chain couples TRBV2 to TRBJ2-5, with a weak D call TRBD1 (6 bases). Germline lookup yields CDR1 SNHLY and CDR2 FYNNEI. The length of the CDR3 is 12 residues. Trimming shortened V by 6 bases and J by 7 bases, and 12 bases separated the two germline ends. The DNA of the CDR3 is TGTGCCAGCAGCGGGGACACCGGGACCCAGTACTTC. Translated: CASSGDTGTQYF.

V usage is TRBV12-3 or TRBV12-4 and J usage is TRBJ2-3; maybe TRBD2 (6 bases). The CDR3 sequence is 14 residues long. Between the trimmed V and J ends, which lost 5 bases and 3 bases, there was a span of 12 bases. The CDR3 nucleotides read TGTGCCAGCAGTGAGCGGGCACGTACAGATACGCAGTATTTT. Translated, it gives CASSERARTDTQYF.

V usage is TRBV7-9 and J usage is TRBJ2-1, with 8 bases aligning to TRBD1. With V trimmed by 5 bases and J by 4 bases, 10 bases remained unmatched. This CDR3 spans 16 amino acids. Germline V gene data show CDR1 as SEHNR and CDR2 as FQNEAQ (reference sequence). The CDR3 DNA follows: TGTGCCAGCAGCGCGTCGAGGACAGGGTATTACAATGAGCAGTTCTTC. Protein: CASSASRTGYYNEQFF.

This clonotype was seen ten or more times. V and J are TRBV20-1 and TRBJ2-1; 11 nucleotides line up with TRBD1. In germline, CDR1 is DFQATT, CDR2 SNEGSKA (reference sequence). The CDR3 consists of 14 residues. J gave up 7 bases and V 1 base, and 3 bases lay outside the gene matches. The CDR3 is CSARGTGGLNEQFF. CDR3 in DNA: TGCAGTGCTAGAGGGACAGGGGGCTTGAATGAGCAGTTCTTC.